This entry describes one T cell receptor (beta chain). Its antigen remains unidentified. The PCR had 60 Vbeta and 13 Jbeta primers. The protocol was immunoSEQ multiplex PCR, while the TCRdb copy is restricted to in-frame clones and leaves out a portion. The sample contains 200,000 to 250,000 clones, more than 60% of which appear only once. This entry belongs to a study of cytomegalovirus exposure and HLA in healthy donors. Findings and limits, study-wide: As a later analysis revealed, the rate of TCR association differed by HLA locus, with DRB1 most and HLA-C fewest. With further analysis later on, most CMV-associated TCR beta chains appeared HLA-restricted.

The CDR3 extends over 20 amino acids. Germline trimming cut 8 bases from V and 0 bases from J; bases unmatched to any gene: 17. Germline values: CDR1 LNHDA, CDR2 SQIVND (reference sequence). The chain combines TRBV19 with TRBJ2-6; 9 nucleotides align to TRBD1. Source material: PBMCs. This sequence was found in an older woman in good health and CMV-seropositive. CDR3 in DNA: TGTGCCAGTCAAAAATTACCGGGACAGGGAAAATCCTCTGGGGCCAACGTCCTGACTTTC. Translation: CASQKLPGQGKSSGANVLTF.